Sequencing of this T cell receptor (beta chain) was carried out in a study of OX40 agonist ivuxolimab in advanced cancers. Study-level information: From roughly 20 to 90 years was the age range, with a mean of around 56 years, and roughly 83% were male.

Regarding the study as a whole: Fewer expanded clones were found on average in CD4+ than in CD8+ T cells.

TCRdb's table, derived via immunoSEQ multiplex PCR, lists solely in-frame clones and lacks some. The sample records roughly 48,000 clones, over 60% being singletons. Notes on this clone: Its antigen is unknown.

The ends were cut back, 4 bases at V and 7 bases at J, with 17 bases in the middle. Germline loops: CDR1 MNHNY, CDR2 SVGAGI (reference sequence). The CDR3 has 15 amino acids. Sequencing was performed on CD4+ or CD8+ T cells sorted from blood, taken in a trial of the OX40 agonist ivuxolimab. The V and J genes are TRBV6-6 and TRBJ2-1; D possibly corresponds to TRBD1 (6 bases). This clonotype was sampled from an adult with an advanced solid tumor such as melanoma, head and neck, liver or kidney cancer. This CDR3 is CASSLDWGQQNEQFF. The DNA of the CDR3 is TGTGCCAGCAGTTTAGACTGGGGACAACAGAATGAGCAGTTCTTC.